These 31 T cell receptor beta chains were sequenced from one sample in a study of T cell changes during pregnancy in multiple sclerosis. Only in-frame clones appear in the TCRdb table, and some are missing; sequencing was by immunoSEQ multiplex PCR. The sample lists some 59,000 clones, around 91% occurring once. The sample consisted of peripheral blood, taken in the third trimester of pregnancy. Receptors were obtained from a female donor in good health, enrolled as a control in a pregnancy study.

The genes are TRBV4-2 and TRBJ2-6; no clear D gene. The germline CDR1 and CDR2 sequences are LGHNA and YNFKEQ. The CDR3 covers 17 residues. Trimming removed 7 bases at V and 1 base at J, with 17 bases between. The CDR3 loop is CASMGPTSPSGANVLTF. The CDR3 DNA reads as TGTGCCAGCATGGGCCCTACCTCCCCTTCTGGGGCCAACGTCCTGACTTTC.

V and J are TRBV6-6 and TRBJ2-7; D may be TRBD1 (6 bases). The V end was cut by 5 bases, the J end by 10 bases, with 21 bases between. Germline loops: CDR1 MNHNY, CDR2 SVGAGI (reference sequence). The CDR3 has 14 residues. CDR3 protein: CASSPNRVEVEQYF. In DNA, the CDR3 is TGTGCCAGCAGTCCAAACAGGGTTGAAGTTGAACAGTACTTC.

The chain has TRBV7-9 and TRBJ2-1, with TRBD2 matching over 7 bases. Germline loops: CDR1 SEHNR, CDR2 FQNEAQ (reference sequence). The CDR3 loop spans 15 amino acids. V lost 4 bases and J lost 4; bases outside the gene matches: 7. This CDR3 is CASSYEASGYNEQFF. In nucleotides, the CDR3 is TGTGCCAGCAGCTATGAGGCTAGCGGATACAATGAGCAGTTCTTC.

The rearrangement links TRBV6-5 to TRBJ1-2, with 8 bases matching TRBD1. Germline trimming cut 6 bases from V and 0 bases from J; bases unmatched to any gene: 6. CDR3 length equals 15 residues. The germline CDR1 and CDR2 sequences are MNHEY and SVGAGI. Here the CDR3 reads CASRVGTGTNYGYTF. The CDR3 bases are TGTGCCAGCAGGGTTGGGACAGGTACTAACTATGGCTACACCTTC.

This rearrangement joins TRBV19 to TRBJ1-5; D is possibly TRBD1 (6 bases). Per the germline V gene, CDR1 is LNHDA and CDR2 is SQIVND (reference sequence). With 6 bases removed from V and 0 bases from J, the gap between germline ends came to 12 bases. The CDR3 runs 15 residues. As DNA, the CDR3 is TGTGCCAGTAGCAAACAGGGAATTAGCAATCAGCCCCAGCATTTT. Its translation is CASSKQGISNQPQHF.

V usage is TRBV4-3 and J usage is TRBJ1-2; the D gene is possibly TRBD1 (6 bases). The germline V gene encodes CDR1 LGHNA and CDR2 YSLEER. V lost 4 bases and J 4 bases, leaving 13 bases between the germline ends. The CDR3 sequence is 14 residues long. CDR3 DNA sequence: TGCGCCAGCAGCCCAGGTGGACAGATCTATGGCTACACCTTC. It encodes CASSPGGQIYGYTF.

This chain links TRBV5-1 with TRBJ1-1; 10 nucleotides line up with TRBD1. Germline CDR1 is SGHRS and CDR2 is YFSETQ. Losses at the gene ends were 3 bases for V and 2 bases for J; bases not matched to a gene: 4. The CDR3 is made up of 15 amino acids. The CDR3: CASSSDRGRNTEAFF. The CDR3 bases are TGCGCCAGCAGCTCCGACAGGGGGCGTAACACTGAAGCTTTCTTT.

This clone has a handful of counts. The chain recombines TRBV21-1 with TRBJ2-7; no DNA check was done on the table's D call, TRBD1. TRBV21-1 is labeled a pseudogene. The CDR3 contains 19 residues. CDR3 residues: CASSKALDSGHPFSYEQYF. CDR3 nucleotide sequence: TGTGCCAGCAGCAAAGCGCTGGACAGCGGACACCCGTTCTCCTACGAGCAGTACTTC.

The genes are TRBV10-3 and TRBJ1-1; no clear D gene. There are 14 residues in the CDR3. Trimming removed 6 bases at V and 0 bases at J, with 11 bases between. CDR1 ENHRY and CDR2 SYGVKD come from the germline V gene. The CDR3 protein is CAISISGMNTEAFF. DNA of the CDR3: TGTGCCATCAGCATAAGTGGCATGAACACTGAAGCTTTCTTT.

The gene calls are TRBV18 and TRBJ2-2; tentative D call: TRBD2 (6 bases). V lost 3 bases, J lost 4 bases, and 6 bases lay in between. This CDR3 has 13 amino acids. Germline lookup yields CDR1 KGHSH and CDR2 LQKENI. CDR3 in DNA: TGTGCCAGCTCACCCGGGGGCACCGGGGAGCTGTTTTTT. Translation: CASSPGGTGELFF.

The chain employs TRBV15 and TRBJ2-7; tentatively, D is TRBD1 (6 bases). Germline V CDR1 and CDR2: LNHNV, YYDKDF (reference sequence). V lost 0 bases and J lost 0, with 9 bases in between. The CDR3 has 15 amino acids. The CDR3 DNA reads TGTGCCACCAGCAGAGATGACAGGAGCTCCTACGAGCAGTACTTC. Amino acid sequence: CATSRDDRSSYEQYF.

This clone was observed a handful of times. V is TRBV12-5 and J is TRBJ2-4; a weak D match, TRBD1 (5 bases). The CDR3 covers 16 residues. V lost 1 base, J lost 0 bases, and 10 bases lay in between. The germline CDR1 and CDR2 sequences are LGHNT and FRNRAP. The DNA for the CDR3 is TGTGCTAGTGGTTTGGGACAGTTCCAAGCCAAAAACATTCAGTACTTC. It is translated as CASGLGQFQAKNIQYF.

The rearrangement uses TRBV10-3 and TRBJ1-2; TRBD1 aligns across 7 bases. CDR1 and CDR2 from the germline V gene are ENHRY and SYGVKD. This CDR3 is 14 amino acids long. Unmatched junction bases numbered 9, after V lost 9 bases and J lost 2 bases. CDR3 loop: CAISGQAPNYGYTF. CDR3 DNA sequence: TGTGCCATTTCCGGACAGGCCCCCAACTATGGCTACACCTTC.

The CDR3 loop reads CASSRSGTSGVEQYF. CDR3 DNA: TGCGCCAGCAGCCGCTCCGGGACTAGCGGCGTTGAGCAGTACTTC. The V gene is TRBV5-1, the J gene TRBJ2-7; 11 nucleotides agree with TRBD2. Trimming removed 4 bases from V and 7 bases from J; junction bases left unmatched: 10. The CDR3 spans 15 residues. The germline CDR1 and CDR2 sequences are SGHRS and YFSETQ.

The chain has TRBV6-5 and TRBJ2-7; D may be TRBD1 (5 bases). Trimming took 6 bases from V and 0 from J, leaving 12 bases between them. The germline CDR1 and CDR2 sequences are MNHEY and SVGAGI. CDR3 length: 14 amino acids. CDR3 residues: CASSRQRSSYEQYF. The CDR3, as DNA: TGTGCCAGCAGCCGACAGCGTAGCTCCTACGAGCAGTACTTC.

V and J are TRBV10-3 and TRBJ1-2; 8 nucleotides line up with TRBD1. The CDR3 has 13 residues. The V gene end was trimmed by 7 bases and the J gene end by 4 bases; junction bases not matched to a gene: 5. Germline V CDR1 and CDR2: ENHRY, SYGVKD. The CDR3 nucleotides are TGTGCCATCACCCCAGGGGGCTTCTATGGCTACACCTTC. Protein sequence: CAITPGGFYGYTF.

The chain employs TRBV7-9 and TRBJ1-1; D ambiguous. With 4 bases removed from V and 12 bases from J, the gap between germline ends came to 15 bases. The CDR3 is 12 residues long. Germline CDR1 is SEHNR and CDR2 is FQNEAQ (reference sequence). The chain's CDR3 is CASSSGREPTFF. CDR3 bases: TGTGCCAGCAGCTCTGGGCGGGAACCAACTTTCTTT. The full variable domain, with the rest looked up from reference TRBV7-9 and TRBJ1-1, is DTGVSQNPRHKITKRGQNVTFRCDPISEHNRLYWYRQTLGQGPEFLTYFQNEAQLEKSRLLSDRFSAERPKGSFSTLEIQRTEQGDSAMYLCASSSGREPTFFGQGTRLTVV.

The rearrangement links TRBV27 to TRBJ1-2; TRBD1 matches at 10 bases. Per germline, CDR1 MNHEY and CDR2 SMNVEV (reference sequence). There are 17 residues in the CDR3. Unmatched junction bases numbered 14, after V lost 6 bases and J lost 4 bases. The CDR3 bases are TGTGCCAGCAGCCTGAGACAGGGGGCTCCGGTGGGCTATGGCTACACCTTC. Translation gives CASSLRQGAPVGYGYTF.

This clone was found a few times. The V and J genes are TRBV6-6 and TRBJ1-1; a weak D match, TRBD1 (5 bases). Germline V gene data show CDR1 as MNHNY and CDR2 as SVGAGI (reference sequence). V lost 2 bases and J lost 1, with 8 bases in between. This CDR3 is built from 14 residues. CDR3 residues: CASSYRGTNTEAFF. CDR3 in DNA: TGTGCCAGCAGTTACCGCGGGACGAACACTGAAGCTTTCTTT.

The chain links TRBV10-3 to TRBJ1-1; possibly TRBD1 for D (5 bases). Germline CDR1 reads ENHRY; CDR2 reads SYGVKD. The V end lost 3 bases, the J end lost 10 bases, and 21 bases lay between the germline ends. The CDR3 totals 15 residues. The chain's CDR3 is CAISDSWGRDSGAFF. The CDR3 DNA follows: TGTGCCATCAGTGATTCGTGGGGCAGGGATTCGGGAGCTTTCTTT.

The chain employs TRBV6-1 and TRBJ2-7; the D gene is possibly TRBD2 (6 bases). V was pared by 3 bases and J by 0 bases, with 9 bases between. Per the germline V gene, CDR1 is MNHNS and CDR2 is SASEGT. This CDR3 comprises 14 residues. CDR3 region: CASSERGISYEQYF. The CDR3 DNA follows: TGTGCCAGCAGTGAGCGGGGCATCTCCTACGAGCAGTACTTC.

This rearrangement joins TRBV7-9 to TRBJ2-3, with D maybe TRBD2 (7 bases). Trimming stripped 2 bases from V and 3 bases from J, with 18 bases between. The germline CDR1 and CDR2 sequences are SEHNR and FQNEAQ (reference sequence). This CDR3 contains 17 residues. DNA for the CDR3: TGTGCCAGCAGCTTATTTGAGGGGGGGTTTGGGACAGATACGCAGTATTTT. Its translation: CASSLFEGGFGTDTQYF.

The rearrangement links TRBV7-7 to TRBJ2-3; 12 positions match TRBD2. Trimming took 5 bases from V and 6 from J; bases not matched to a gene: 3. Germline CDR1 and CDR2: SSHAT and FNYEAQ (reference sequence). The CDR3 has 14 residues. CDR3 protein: CASSLGTSGDTQYF. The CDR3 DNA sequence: TGTGCCAGCAGCCTCGGGACTAGCGGGGATACGCAGTATTTT.

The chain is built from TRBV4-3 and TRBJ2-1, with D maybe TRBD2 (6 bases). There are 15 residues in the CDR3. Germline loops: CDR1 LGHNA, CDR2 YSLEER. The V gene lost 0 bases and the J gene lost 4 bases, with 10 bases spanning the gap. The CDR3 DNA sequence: TGCGCCAGCAGCCAAGACGGGGGAAAGTACAATGAGCAGTTCTTC. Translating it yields CASSQDGGKYNEQFF.

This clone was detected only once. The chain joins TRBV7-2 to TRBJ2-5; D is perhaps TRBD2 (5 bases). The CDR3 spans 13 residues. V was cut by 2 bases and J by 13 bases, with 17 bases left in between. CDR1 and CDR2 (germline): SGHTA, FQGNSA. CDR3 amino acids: CASSLTQLGITYF. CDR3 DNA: TGTGCCAGCAGCTTAACGCAACTAGGGATAACGTACTTC.

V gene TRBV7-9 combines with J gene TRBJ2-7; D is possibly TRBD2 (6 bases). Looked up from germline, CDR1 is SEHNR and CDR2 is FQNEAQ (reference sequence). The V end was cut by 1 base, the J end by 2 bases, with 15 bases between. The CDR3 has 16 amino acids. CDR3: CASSLGRGILAYEQYF. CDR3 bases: TGTGCCAGCAGCTTAGGACGGGGGATTTTGGCCTACGAGCAGTACTTC.

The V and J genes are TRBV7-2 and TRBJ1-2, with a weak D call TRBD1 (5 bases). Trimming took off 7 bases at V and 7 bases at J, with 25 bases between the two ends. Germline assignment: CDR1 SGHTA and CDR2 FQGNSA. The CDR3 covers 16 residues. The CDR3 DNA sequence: TGTGCCAGCACCTCAGCCGGGACTCACGGGGGTGCTGGCTACACCTTC. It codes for CASTSAGTHGGAGYTF.

CDR3 sequence reads: CASSQGSSTSTDTQYF. Written as DNA, the CDR3 is TGCGCCAGCAGCCAAGGGTCTAGTACTAGCACAGATACGCAGTATTTT. This chain links TRBV4-1 with TRBJ2-3; D not resolved. Per germline, CDR1 MGHRA and CDR2 YSYEKL. V was cut by 1 base and J by 0 bases, with 11 bases left in between. There are 16 residues in the CDR3.

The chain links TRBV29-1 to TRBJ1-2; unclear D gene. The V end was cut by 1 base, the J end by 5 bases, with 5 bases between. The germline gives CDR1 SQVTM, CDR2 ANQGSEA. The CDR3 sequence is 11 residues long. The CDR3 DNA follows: TGCAGCGTTGAAGTTCCGTATGGCTACACCTTC. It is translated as CSVEVPYGYTF.

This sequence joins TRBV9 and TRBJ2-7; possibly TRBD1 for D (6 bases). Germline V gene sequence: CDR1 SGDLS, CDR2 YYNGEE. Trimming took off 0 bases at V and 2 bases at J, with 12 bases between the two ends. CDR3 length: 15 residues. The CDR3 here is CASSVGADRAYEQYF. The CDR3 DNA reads TGTGCCAGCAGCGTAGGAGCGGACAGAGCCTACGAGCAGTACTTC.

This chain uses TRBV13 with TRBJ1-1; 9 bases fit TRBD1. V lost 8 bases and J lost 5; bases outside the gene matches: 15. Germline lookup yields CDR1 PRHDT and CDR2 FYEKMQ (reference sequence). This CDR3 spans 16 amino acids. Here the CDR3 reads CASLTRGRQGGTEAFF. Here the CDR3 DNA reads TGTGCCAGCCTCACCCGGGGCAGACAGGGGGGGACTGAAGCTTTCTTT.